This T cell receptor beta chain was observed in a study of vaccination effects on CD4 cells after COVID-19. Study-wide findings and caveats: Late after vaccination, infection- and vaccine-induced clones showed marked clonal contraction.

This CDR3 spans 14 amino acids. The ends were cut back, 6 bases at V and 4 bases at J, with 16 bases in the middle. Germline CDR1 is KGHSH and CDR2 is LQKENI. Sequencing followed a ViraFEST assay step that expanded antigen-specific CD4+ T cells with viral peptide pools. Isolating CD4+ T cells followed about 10 days of culture. The vaccine recipients had no prior SARS-CoV-2 infection, with negative nucleocapsid antibodies. Culturing of more than 1.5 million PBMC per well took place with roughly 10 IU/ml IL-2 and around 10 ug/ml peptides. At days 3 and 7, half of the medium was exchanged for IL-2 medium. Profiled with immunoSEQ multiplex PCR; TCRdb holds only in-frame clones, not every one. This table has 35,000 to 55,000 clones, roughly 79% appearing once. About this clone: The antigen is undetermined.

The V and J genes are TRBV18 and TRBJ2-7, with D possibly being TRBD1 (6 bases). The sequence was collected from a human donor who received a COVID-19 vaccine. The specimen was CD4+ T cells from PBMCs cultured with SARS-CoV-2 spike peptides, collected before COVID-19 vaccination. CDR3 region: CASSTLQGPYEQYV. The CDR3 region has the DNA TGTGCCAGCTCGACCTTACAGGGTCCGTACGAGCAGTACGTC.